Detailed here is one T cell receptor beta chain. Antigen: not known. Time point indicated: newly diagnosed, previously untreated cHL patient sample. CD8+ T cells were isolated from thawed PBMCs by magnetic negative selection. Newly diagnosed, untreated classical Hodgkin lymphoma PBMCs served as comparison. The source of the sample is a study of PD-1 blockade in classical Hodgkin lymphoma. Study outcomes and limitations: As was reported, newly diagnosed patients showed lower baseline TCR diversity than healthy donors did.

The table came from immunoSEQ multiplex PCR; TCRdb's copy has only in-frame clones and leaves some out. The sample records some 15,000 clones, 91% being singletons. CDR1 is PRHDT and CDR2 is FYEKMQ in the germline V gene (reference sequence). Trimming cost V 5 bases and J 4 bases, with 22 bases left between them. The CDR3 sequence is 17 residues long. This clonotype was sampled from a human donor with classical Hodgkin lymphoma. This chain uses TRBV13 with TRBJ2-3; tentative D call: TRBD2 (6 bases). Specimen: CD8+ T cells from blood. The CDR3: CASSHSAGTVGADTQYF. CDR3 in DNA: TGTGCCAGCAGCCACTCCGCGGGGACCGTGGGCGCAGATACGCAGTATTTT.